This T cell receptor beta chain appears in the sequencing data of a study of shared T cell receptors in the human thymus. Method: immunoSEQ multiplex PCR; TCRdb's copy keeps in-frame clones and lacks some. Altogether a few hundred thousand clones are present, 95% being singletons, with the ten largest covering roughly 0.02%. Trimming took off 6 bases at V and 2 bases at J, with 1 base between the two ends. CDR1 and CDR2 (germline): SNHLY, FYNNEI. This CDR3 has 10 residues. The chain carries TRBV2 and TRBJ1-2; D is unclear. Material for sequencing was thymocytes. The origin of this receptor is a human donor. CDR3 sequence (DNA): TGTGCCAGCAGAAACTATGGCTACACCTTC. Translating it yields CASRNYGYTF.